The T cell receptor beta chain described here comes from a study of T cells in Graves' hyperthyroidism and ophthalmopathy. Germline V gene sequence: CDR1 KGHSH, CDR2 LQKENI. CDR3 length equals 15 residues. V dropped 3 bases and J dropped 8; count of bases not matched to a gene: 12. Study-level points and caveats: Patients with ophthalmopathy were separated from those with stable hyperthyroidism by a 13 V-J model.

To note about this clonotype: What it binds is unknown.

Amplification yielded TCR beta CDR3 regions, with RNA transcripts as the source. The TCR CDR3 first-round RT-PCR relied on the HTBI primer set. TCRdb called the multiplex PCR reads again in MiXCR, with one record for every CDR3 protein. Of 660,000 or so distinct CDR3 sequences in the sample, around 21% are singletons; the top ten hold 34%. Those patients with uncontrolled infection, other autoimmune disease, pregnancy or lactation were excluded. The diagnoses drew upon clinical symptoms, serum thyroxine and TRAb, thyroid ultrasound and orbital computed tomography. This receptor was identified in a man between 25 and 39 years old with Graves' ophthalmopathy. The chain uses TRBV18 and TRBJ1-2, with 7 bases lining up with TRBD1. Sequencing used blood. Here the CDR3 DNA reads TGTGCCAGCTCACCGGCGGGACAGATGGGAAACGGCTACACCTTC. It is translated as CASSPAGQMGNGYTF.